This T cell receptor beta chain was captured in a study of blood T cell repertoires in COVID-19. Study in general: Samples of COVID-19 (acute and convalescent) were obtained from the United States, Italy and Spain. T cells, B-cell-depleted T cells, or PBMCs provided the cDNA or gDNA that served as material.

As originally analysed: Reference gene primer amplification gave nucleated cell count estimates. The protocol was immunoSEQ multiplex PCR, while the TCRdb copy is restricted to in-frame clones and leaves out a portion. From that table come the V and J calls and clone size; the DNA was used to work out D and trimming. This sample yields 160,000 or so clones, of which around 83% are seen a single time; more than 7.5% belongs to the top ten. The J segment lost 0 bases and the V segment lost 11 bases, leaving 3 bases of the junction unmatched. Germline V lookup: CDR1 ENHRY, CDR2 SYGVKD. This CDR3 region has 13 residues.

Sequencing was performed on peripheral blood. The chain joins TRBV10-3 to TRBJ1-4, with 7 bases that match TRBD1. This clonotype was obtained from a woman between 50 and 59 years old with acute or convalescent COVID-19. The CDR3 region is CAARGATNEKLFF. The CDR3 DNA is TGTGCCGCCAGGGGGGCAACTAATGAAAAACTGTTTTTT.